The source of this T cell receptor (beta chain) is a study of blood T cell repertoires in COVID-19. As processed by the authors: It was from reference gene primer amplification that nucleated cell counts were estimated. TCRdb keeps only in-frame clones here, not all; method: immunoSEQ multiplex PCR. V, J and clone size derive from that table, while D and trimming were established from the DNA sequence. The data hold fewer than 40,000 clones, with almost 85% observed a single time. Germline CDR1 SGHAT, CDR2 FQNNGV. V shed 3 bases and J 4 bases; nucleotides not matched to a gene: 4. The CDR3 length is 15 residues.

The V gene is TRBV11-2, the J gene TRBJ2-5; 11 bases map to TRBD1. The TCR comes from a man older than 75 with active COVID-19. Specimen: peripheral blood. The CDR3 loop is CASSFGQGAGETQYF. The CDR3 nucleotides are TGTGCCAGCAGCTTTGGACAGGGGGCCGGAGAGACCCAGTACTTC.